Sequencing of this T cell receptor beta chain was carried out in a study of T cell clonotyping in hematopoietic cell transplantation. Study-wide findings and caveats: At the given depth, recipient repertoires were over 95% de novo clonotypes. After transplant, recipient diversity fell while pathologically expanded clonotypes grew through day 180. CD4 and CD8 repertoire contributions could not be separated without sorting.

This clone was seen a handful of times. The antigen remains unidentified. Trimming shortened V by 7 bases and J by 8 bases, and 17 bases separated the two germline ends. The CDR3 runs 13 residues. CDR1 MNHEY and CDR2 SVGAGI come from the germline V gene. Libraries were prepared by immunoSEQ multiplex PCR; TCRdb keeps only in-frame clonotypes and omits some of them. The table has roughly 4,600 clones, about 20% seen once; the top ten hold around 20%. Sequencing used PBMCs, obtained 180 days after allogeneic stem cell transplant. This clonotype was sampled from a male patient in his late teens or twenties who had an allogeneic stem cell transplant, so the T cells may come from the graft donor. Some clones in this sample may be carry-over from other donors' samples. V is TRBV6-5 and J is TRBJ1-2; D unclear. CDR3 protein: CASTQVWAQGYTF. The CDR3 nucleotides read TGTGCCAGCACCCAGGTGTGGGCTCAGGGCTACACCTTC.